This T cell receptor beta chain is drawn from a study of early T cells in non-severe SARS-CoV-2 infection. CDR3 size: 14 residues. V lost 1 base and J 0 bases, leaving 6 bases between the germline ends. Germline CDR1 is LGHNA and CDR2 is YNFKEQ. This clonotype was recorded many times. Attachment of unique molecular identifiers to individual cDNA molecules was performed. Using its own MiXCR run on the 5' RACE reads, TCRdb lists one record per CDR3 protein. Altogether under 60,000 distinct CDR3 sequences are present, around 8.5% being singletons, with the ten largest covering less than 25%. The sequencing input was whole blood. The sequence derives from an adult who was a healthcare worker with PCR-confirmed SARS-CoV-2 infection or an uninfected control (not recorded which). This rearrangement joins TRBV4-2 to TRBJ1-1; D uncertain. The CDR3 reads CASSQVWVNTEAFF. The CDR3 region has the DNA TGTGCCAGCAGCCAAGTTTGGGTGAACACTGAAGCTTTCTTT.